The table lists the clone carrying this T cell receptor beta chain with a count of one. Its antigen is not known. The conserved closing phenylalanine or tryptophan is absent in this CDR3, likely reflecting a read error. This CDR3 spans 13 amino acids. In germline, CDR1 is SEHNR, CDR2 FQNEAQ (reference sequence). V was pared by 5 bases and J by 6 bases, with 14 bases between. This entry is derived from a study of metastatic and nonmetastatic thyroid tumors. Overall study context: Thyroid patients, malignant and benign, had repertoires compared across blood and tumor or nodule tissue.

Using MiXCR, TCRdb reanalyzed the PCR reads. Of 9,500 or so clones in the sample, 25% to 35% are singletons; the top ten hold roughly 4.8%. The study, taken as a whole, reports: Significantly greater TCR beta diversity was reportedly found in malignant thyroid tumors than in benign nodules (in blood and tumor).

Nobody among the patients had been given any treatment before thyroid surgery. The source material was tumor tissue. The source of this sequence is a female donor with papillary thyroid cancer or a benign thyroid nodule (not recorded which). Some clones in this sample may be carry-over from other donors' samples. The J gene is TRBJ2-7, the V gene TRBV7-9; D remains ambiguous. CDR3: CASSLVVGREQYL. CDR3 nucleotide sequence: TGTGCCAGCAGCCTAGTAGTTGGGCGCGAGCAGTACCTC.